The source of this TCR beta chain is a study of OX40 agonist ivuxolimab in advanced cancers. Study information: Ivuxolimab, an antibody that agonizes OX40 (CD134), was administered to the patients.

Method: immunoSEQ multiplex PCR; TCRdb's copy keeps in-frame clones and lacks some. The table has approximately 70,000 clones, 90% to 95% seen once. Study conclusions and caveats: Clonal expansion was seen in CD4+ and CD8+ blood T cells by week 6 at 0.1 to 3.0 mg/kg.

People who had autoimmune disease history or systemic immunosuppression were excluded. Comments on this clone: Its matching antigen is unknown.

V lost 0 bases, J lost 1 base, and 11 bases lay in between. This CDR3 region has 15 residues. CDR1 is SGHTS and CDR2 is YDEGEE in the germline V gene. The V gene is TRBV5-8, the J gene TRBJ2-7; D may be TRBD1 or TRBD2 (5 bases each). The material sequenced was CD4+ or CD8+ T cells sorted from blood, taken in a trial of the OX40 agonist ivuxolimab. The clonotype was recovered from an adult with an advanced solid tumor such as melanoma, head and neck, liver or kidney cancer. In DNA, the CDR3 is TGTGCCAGCAGCTTGGGGGGGTCGTGGTCCTACGAGCAGTACTTC. This gives the protein CASSLGGSWSYEQYF.